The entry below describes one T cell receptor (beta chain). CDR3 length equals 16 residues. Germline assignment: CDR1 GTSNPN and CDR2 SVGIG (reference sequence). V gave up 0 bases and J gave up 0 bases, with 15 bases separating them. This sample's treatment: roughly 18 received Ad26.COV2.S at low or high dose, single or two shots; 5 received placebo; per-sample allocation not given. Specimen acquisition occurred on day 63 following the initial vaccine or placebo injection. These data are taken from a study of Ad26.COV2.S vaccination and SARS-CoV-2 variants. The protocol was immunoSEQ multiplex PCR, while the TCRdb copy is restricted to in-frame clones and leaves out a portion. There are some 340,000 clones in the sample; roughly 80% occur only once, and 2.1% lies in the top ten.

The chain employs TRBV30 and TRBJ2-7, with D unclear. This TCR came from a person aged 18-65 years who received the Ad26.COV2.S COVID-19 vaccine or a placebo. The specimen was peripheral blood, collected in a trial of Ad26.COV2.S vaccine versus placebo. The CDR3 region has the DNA TGTGCCTGGAGTGTAGGTAGAGCTCAACCCTCCTACGAGCAGTACTTC. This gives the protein CAWSVGRAQPSYEQYF.